The clone carrying this TCR beta chain has a single count. Its cognate antigen is unknown. CD4+ cell separation produced CD45RA+ naive and CD45RA-negative memory subsets. Sequencing used immunoSEQ multiplex PCR; TCRdb keeps in-frame clones, though not all of them. The data show 2 million to 2.5 million clones, roughly 90% seen once. The data were obtained in a study of shared clonotypes between healthy human individuals. Study outcomes and limitations: The generation probabilities recorded for non-shared clonotypes fell below those of clonotypes shared by all four donors.

V was shortened by 5 bases and J by 3 bases, with 14 bases between the two germline ends. CDR3 length equals 14 residues. Germline-derived CDR1 and CDR2 are SGHTA and FQGNSA. Specimen: naive CD4+ T cells from PBMCs. The subset is: CD45RA+ positively selected. The chain uses TRBV7-2 and TRBJ2-7; D unresolved. The clonotype comes from a man younger than 35 in good health. Some clones in this sample may be carry-over from other donors' samples. CDR3 amino acids: CASSLQPDGYEQYF. The CDR3 DNA reads as TGTGCCAGCAGCCTCCAGCCGGACGGCTACGAGCAGTACTTC.